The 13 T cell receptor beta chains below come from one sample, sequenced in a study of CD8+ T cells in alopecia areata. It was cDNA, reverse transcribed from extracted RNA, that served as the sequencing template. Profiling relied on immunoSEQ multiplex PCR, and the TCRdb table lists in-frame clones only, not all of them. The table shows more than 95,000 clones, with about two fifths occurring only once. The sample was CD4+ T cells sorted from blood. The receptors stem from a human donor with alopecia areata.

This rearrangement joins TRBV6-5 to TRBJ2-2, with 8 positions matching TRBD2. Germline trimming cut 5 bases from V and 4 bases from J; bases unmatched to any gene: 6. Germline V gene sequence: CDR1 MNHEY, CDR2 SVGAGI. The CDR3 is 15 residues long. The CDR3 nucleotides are TGTGCCAGCAGTCGGGGGGGCTCCGTCACCGGGGAGCTGTTTTTT. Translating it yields CASSRGGSVTGELFF.

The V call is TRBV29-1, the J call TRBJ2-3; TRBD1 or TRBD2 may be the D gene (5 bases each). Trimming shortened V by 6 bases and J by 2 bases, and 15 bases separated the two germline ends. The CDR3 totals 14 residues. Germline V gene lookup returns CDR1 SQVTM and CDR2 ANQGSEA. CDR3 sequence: CSVDEGLITDTQYF. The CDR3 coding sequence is TGCAGCGTGGACGAGGGGCTAATCACAGATACGCAGTATTTT.

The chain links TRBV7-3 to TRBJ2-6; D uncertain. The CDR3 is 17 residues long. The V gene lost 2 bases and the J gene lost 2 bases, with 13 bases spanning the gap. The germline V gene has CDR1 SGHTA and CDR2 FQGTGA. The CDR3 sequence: CASSLWSERAGANVLTF. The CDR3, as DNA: TGTGCCAGCAGCTTATGGTCCGAAAGAGCTGGGGCCAACGTCCTGACTTTC.

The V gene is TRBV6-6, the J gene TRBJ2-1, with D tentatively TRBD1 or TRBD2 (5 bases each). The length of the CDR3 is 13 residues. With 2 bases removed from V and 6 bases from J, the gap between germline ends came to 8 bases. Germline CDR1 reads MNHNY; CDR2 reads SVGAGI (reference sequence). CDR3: CASSYRDGNEQFF. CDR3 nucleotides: TGTGCCAGCAGTTACCGGGACGGCAATGAGCAGTTCTTC.

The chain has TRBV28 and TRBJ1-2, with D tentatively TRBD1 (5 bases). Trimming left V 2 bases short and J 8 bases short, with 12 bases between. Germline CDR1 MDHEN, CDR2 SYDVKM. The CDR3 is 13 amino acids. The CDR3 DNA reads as TGTGCCAGCAGTTTAGAGGGACTTGGGGGCTACACCTTC. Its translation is CASSLEGLGGYTF.

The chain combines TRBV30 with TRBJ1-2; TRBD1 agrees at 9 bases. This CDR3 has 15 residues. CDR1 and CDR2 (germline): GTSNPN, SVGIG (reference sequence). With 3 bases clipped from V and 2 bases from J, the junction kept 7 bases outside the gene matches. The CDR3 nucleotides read TGTGCCTGGAGAGCCCTCGACAGGGGGAACTATGGCTACACCTTC. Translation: CAWRALDRGNYGYTF.

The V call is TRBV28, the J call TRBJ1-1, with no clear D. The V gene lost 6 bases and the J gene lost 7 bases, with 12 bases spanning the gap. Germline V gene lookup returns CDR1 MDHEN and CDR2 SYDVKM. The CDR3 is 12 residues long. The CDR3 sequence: CASRPLVGEAFF. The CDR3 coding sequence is TGTGCCAGCAGGCCGCTGGTGGGTGAAGCTTTCTTT.

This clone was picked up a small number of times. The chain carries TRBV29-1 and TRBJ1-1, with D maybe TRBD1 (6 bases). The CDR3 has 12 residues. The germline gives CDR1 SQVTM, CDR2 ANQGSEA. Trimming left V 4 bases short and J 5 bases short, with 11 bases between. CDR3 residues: CSVGTGKTEAFF. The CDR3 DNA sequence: TGCAGCGTTGGAACAGGGAAGACTGAAGCTTTCTTT. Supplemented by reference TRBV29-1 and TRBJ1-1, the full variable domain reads SAVISQKPSRDICQRGTSLTIQCQVDSQVTMMFWYRQQPGQSLTLIATANQGSEATYESGFVIDKFPISRPNLTFSTLTVSNMSPEDSSIYLCSVGTGKTEAFFGQGTRLTVV.

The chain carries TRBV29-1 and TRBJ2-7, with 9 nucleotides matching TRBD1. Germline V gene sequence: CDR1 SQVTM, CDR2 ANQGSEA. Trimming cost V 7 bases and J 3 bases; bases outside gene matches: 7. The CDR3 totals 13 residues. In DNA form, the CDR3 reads TGCAGCGGGGGGACAGGGCGACACTACGAGCAGTACTTC. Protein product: CSGGTGRHYEQYF.

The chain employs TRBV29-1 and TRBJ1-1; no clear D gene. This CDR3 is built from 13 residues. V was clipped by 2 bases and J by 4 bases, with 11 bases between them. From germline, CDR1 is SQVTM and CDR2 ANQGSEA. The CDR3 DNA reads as TGCAGCGTTGAAACCTCTATGGGCACTGAAGCTTTCTTT. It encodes CSVETSMGTEAFF.

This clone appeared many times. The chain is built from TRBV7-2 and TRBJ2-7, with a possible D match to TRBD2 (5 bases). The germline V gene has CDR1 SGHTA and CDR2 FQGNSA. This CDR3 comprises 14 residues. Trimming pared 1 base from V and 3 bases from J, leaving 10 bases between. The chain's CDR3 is CASSLVSGGYEQYF. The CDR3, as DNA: TGTGCCAGCAGCTTAGTTAGTGGAGGCTACGAGCAGTACTTC.

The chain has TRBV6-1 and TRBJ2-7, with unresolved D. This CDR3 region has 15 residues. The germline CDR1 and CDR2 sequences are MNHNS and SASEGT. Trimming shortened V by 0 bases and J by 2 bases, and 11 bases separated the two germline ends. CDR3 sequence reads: CASSEALWLAYEQYF. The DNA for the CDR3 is TGTGCCAGCAGTGAAGCGTTGTGGCTTGCCTACGAGCAGTACTTC.

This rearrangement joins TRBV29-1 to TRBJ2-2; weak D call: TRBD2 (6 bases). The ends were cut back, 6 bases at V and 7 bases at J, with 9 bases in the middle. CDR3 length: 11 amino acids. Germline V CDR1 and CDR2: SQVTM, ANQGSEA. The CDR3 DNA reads TGCAGCGTCGCCGGGGGCGGGGAGCTGTTTTTT. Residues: CSVAGGGELFF.